Reported below is one TCR beta chain. Its specificity is not known. The CDR3 totals 14 residues. Deletions cut 5 bases from V and 8 bases from J, with 13 bases between. Germline values: CDR1 SGHTA, CDR2 FQGNSA. This table comes from immunoSEQ multiplex PCR, and its TCRdb copy is limited to in-frame clones, with some not included. Counted here are roughly 150,000 clones, around 90% occurring once; the ten biggest clones make up 1.5% to 2%. The data belong to a study of T cell responses to AZD1222 COVID-19 vaccine. Study results and limitations: Spike-specific TCR breadth and depth both grew after two AZD1222 doses. Seropositivity was recorded at baseline in only 6 or 7 AZD1222 recipients. Spike as a whole was targeted by vaccine-associated CD4 TCRs, dominant at 160-218 and 743-854.

The clonotype comes from an adult who received the AZD1222 COVID-19 vaccine. This chain uses TRBV7-2 with TRBJ1-6; D possibly corresponds to TRBD1 (5 bases). The sequenced sample was peripheral blood, obtained 28 days after the second AZD1222 dose. The CDR3 loop reads CASSPRGRDSPLHF. CDR3 DNA sequence: TGTGCCAGCAGCCCAAGGGGCAGGGATTCACCCCTCCACTTT.